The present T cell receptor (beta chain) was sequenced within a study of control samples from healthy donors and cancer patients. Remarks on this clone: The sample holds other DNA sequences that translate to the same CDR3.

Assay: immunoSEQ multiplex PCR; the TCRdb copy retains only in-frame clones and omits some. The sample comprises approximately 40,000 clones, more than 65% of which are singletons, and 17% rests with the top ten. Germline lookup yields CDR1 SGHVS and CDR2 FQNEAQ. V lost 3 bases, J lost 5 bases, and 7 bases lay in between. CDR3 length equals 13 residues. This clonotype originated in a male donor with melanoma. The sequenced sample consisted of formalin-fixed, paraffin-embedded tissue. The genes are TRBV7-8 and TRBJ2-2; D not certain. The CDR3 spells CASSFQPTGELFF. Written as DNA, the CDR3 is TGTGCCAGCAGCTTCCAGCCTACCGGGGAGCTGTTTTTT.